This TCR beta chain was retrieved from a study of T cells in Graves' hyperthyroidism and ophthalmopathy. Study details: At the time of initial diagnosis and before any treatment, peripheral blood was collected.

For this clonotype: The antigen is unknown.

In germline, CDR1 is LGHDT, CDR2 YNNKEL (reference sequence). Trimming removed 1 base at V and 5 bases at J, with 11 bases between. CDR3 length: 15 amino acids. It was less than 13 ml of fresh peripheral blood that supplied the PBMCs. Findings and caveats of the study: Through a model of 13 V-J features, ophthalmopathy was separated from stable hyperthyroidism.

The CDR3 regions of TCR beta were amplified from RNA transcripts. Using the HTBI primer set, a first-round RT-PCR was run on the TCR CDR3. TCRdb reprocessed the multiplex PCR reads via MiXCR and lists one record per CDR3 protein. This sample has about 640,000 distinct CDR3 sequences; roughly 15% occur once, and the top ten carry around an eighth. The sequence came from a woman in her 50s with Graves' ophthalmopathy. The gene calls are TRBV3-1 and TRBJ2-2; a weak D match, TRBD1 (5 bases). Sequenced: blood. The CDR3 DNA reads as TGTGCCAGCAGCCAAGTAGGGGTTCATACCGGGGAGCTGTTTTTT. Residues: CASSQVGVHTGELFF. Variable domain in full (rest from reference TRBV3-1 and TRBJ2-2): DTAVSQTPKYLVTQMGNDKSIKCEQNLGHDTMYWYKQDSKKFLKIMFSYNNKELIINETVPNRFSPKSPDKAHLNLHINSLELGDSAVYFCASSQVGVHTGELFFGEGSRLTVL.